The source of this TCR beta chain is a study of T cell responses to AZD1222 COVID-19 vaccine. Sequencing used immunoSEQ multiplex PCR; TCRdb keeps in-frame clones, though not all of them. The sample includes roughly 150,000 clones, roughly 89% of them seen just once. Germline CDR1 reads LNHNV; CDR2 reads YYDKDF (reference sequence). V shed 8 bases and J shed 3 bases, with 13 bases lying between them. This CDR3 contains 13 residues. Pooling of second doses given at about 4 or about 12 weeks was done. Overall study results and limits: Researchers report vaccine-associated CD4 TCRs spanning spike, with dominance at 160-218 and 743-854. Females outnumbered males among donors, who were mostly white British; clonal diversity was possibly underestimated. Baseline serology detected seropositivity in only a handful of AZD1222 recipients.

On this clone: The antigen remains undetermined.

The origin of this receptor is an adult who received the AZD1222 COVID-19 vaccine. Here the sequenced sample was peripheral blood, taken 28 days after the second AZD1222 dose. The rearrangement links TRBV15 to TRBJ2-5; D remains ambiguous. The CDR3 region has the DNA TGTGCCACCGCTGCTAGGAGCAAAGAGACCCAGTACTTC. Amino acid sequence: CATAARSKETQYF.